These T cell receptor beta chains were read from a single sample in a study of monozygotic twins with inflammatory bowel disease. TCRdb reanalyzed the 5' RACE reads, giving one entry per CDR3 protein sequence and no DNA. The sample holds approximately 400,000 distinct CDR3 sequences. Sequencing input: blood. All receptors come from a human donor with ulcerative colitis or Crohn's disease, or a healthy co-twin of an affected twin (not recorded which). The CDR3 runs from the conserved cysteine through the conserved F or W.

V gene	J gene	CDR3 protein
TRBV7-9	TRBJ2-1	CASSTPGTSTYNEQFF
TRBV10-2	TRBJ1-6	CASSSGQSSSYNSPLHF
TRBV11-2	TRBJ2-3	CASSLGLAPISTDTQYF
TRBV18	TRBJ2-7	CASSQTDRYEQYF
TRBV6-5	TRBJ1-2	CASRQTDLYGYTF
TRBV7-9	TRBJ2-5	CASSKNRLGHQETQYF
TRBV12-3/TRBV12-4	TRBJ1-3	CASSPTQVITGNTIYF
TRBV11-2	TRBJ1-6	CASSPRGTSGTAVSPLHF
TRBV3-1	TRBJ1-5	CASSQDWGRGRNQPQHF
TRBV20-1	TRBJ2-1	CSARVEGSNNEQFF
TRBV6-5	TRBJ1-1	CASSSPAMNTEAFF